This T cell receptor beta chain was profiled in a study of siplizumab effects on memory and regulatory T cells. Measured with immunoSEQ multiplex PCR; TCRdb has only the in-frame clones, and not every one. The sample includes about 10,000 clones, around 40% of them seen just once. The mixed lymphocyte reaction cells were cocultured at 37°C for roughly six days. This clone appeared a few times. Its target is unknown. The V gene lost 3 bases and the J gene lost 10 bases, with 13 bases spanning the gap. This CDR3 comprises 11 residues. Germline CDR1 reads SQVTM; CDR2 reads ANQGSEA. The sample taken for sequencing was CFSE-low (dividing) CD8+ T cells sorted from an allogeneic mixed lymphocyte reaction. The chain links TRBV29-1 to TRBJ2-7; D possibly corresponds to TRBD1 (5 bases). The origin of this receptor is a human donor in good health; the cells came from an allogeneic mixed lymphocyte reaction. CDR3 amino acids: CSVETDRCQYF. The CDR3 coding sequence is TGCAGCGTTGAGACAGACCGTTGTCAGTACTTC.